These 12 T cell receptor beta chains were all obtained from the same sample, sequenced in a study of monozygotic twins with cystic fibrosis. The repertoire was sequenced with immunoSEQ multiplex PCR; TCRdb's copy has only in-frame clones and lacks some. Of about 25,000 clones in the sample, less than 95% were seen once. Sample: blood. All receptors come from a girl aged 2 to 10 with cystic fibrosis.

The CDR3 region has the DNA TGCGCCAGCAGCCAAGCCGACAGCGGGGGGGCCTACAATGAGCAGTTCTTC. Its protein product is CASSQADSGGAYNEQFF. The chain recombines TRBV4-3 with TRBJ2-1; 10 positions agree with TRBD2. In germline, CDR1 is LGHNA, CDR2 YSLEER. Trimming removed 1 base from V and 2 bases from J; junction bases left unmatched: 5. The CDR3 contains 17 residues.

The rearrangement joins TRBV7-2 to TRBJ2-1, with D unresolved. Looked up from germline, CDR1 is SGHTA and CDR2 is FQGNSA. V was clipped by 5 bases and J by 7 bases, with 12 bases between them. The CDR3 length is 13 residues. CDR3 nucleotides: TGTGCCAGCAGCCAAGTCGTTGGTAATGAGCAGTTCTTC. It encodes CASSQVVGNEQFF.

The chain employs TRBV9 and TRBJ1-2; no clear D gene. Germline V gene lookup returns CDR1 SGDLS and CDR2 YYNGEE. V was cut by 3 bases and J by 4 bases, with 19 bases left in between. This CDR3 region has 16 residues. This chain's CDR3 is CASSAGLAEKSYGYTF. For the CDR3, the DNA is TGTGCCAGCAGCGCCGGTTTGGCAGAGAAATCCTATGGCTACACCTTC.

A word on this clone: At one of its ends the junction is not consistent with the germline gene, which may arise from a read error. CDR3 sequence: CASSMRSGAEVF. CDR3 in DNA: TGTGCCAGTAGTATGCGGTCTGGGGCTGAAGTTTTT. The rearrangement joins TRBV19 to TRBJ2-3, with D possibly TRBD1 on 5 matching bases. The CDR3 consists of 12 residues. Germline V gene data show CDR1 as LNHDA and CDR2 as SQIVND (reference sequence).

The chain is built from TRBV5-6 and TRBJ2-5; the D gene is possibly TRBD2 (5 bases). Germline-derived CDR1 and CDR2 are SGHDT and YYEEEE. The CDR3 extends over 12 amino acids. Trimming left V 2 bases short and J 5 bases short, with 7 bases between. In nucleotides, the CDR3 is TGTGCCAGCAGCTTTCCGGGGGAGACCCAGTACTTC. It translates to CASSFPGETQYF.

The chain combines TRBV2 with TRBJ1-3; D is perhaps TRBD1 (5 bases). Deletions cut 5 bases from V and 2 bases from J, with 10 bases between. Germline V gene lookup returns CDR1 SNHLY and CDR2 FYNNEI. The CDR3 is 14 residues long. CDR3 residues: CASSLDSTGNTIYF. CDR3 DNA sequence: TGTGCCAGCAGTCTAGACAGTACTGGAAACACCATATATTTT.

This rearrangement joins TRBV14 to TRBJ1-4; maybe TRBD1 (5 bases). CDR3 length: 17 residues. Trimming removed 4 bases at V and 5 bases at J, with 20 bases between. CDR1 is SGHDN, CDR2 FVKESK, per germline. Here the CDR3 DNA reads TGTGCCAGCAGCCGCCGATCAGACAGCAGACTGAATGAAAAACTGTTTTTT. Its protein is CASSRRSDSRLNEKLFF. The entire variable domain, with the rest obtained from reference TRBV14 and TRBJ1-4, is as follows: EAGVTQFPSHSVIEKGQTVTLRCDPISGHDNLYWYRRVMGKEIKFLLHFVKESKQDESGMPNNRFLAERTGGTYSTLKVQPAELEDSGVYFCASSRRSDSRLNEKLFFGSGTQLSVL.

About this clone itself: The germline gene is not matched at one end of the junction; a read error may be the cause. In DNA, the CDR3 is TGCAGTGCTACACCTCTGACAGGGGACGCCTTT. This codes for CSATPLTGDAF. This chain uses TRBV20-1 with TRBJ1-1, with 8 bases fitting TRBD1. This CDR3 comprises 11 residues. Germline-derived CDR1 and CDR2 are DFQATT and SNEGSKA (reference sequence).

The chain joins TRBV9 to TRBJ1-5; TRBD1 is a possible D gene (6 bases). Germline CDR1 SGDLS, CDR2 YYNGEE. This CDR3 comprises 14 residues. V was cut by 0 bases and J by 3 bases, with 7 bases left in between. The CDR3 sequence: CASSVGDTNQPQHF. The CDR3 DNA reads TGTGCCAGCAGCGTAGGGGACACCAATCAGCCCCAGCATTTT.

This clone was observed a few times. The gene calls are TRBV5-6 and TRBJ1-2; D gene ambiguous. V dropped 2 bases and J dropped 5 bases, with 13 bases sitting between them. The CDR3 spans 14 residues. Germline lookup yields CDR1 SGHDT and CDR2 YYEEEE. The CDR3 nucleotides read TGTGCCAGCAGCTTCGTCGGGGAAGGGTATGGCTACACCTTC. It codes for CASSFVGEGYGYTF.

This clone was detected a few times. The J gene is TRBJ1-6, the V gene TRBV7-8, with D unresolved. Deletions cut 3 bases from V and 5 bases from J, with 8 bases between. Germline CDR1 is SGHVS and CDR2 is FQNEAQ. The CDR3 is made up of 14 amino acids. In DNA, the CDR3 is TGTGCCAGCAGCTTGACCGACAATAATTCACCCCTCCACTTT. It codes for CASSLTDNNSPLHF.

The chain joins TRBV6-5 to TRBJ1-1; TRBD1 agrees at 7 bases. The J segment lost 7 bases and the V segment lost 6 bases, leaving 14 bases of the junction unmatched. CDR1 and CDR2 from the germline V gene are MNHEY and SVGAGI. The CDR3 sequence is 15 residues long. CDR3 DNA sequence: TGTGCCAGCAGGTCCTTATTCGACAGGGTAAATGAAGCTTTCTTT. Protein sequence: CASRSLFDRVNEAFF.